One and the same sample provided the 10 T cell receptor beta chains below, sequenced in a study of molecular identifiers for immune sequencing clone quantification. TCRdb called the PCR reads again in MiXCR, with one record for every CDR3 protein. The sample records some 320,000 distinct CDR3 sequences, 20% to 25% being singletons. The sample comprised naive CD8+ T cells from blood, with Jurkat cell RNA spiked in. Specified subset: FACS-sorted CD8+CD4-CCR7+CD45RA+ naive T cells. The receptors originated from a human donor in good health. Some libraries in this study had Jurkat cell RNA spiked in.

The rearrangement joins TRBV27 to TRBJ1-5; weak D call: TRBD1 (6 bases). This CDR3 is 11 amino acids long. Germline-derived CDR1 and CDR2 are MNHEY and SMNVEV (reference sequence). The CDR3 nucleotides are TGTGGAACAGGGTACAATCAGCCCCAGCATTTT. Its protein product is CGTGYNQPQHF.

A few counts support this clonotype. The chain joins TRBV10-3 to TRBJ2-7; tentative D call: TRBD2 (6 bases). This CDR3 is 14 amino acids long. Trimming took 0 bases from V and 0 from J, leaving 6 bases between them. CDR1 and CDR2 (germline): ENHRY, SYGVKD. The CDR3 spells CAISESGLSYEQYF. Here the CDR3 DNA reads TGTGCCATCAGTGAGTCGGGACTCTCCTACGAGCAGTACTTC.

The chain combines TRBV4-3 with TRBJ1-2, with 8 bases matching TRBD1. Germline V gives CDR1 LGHNA, CDR2 YSLEER. V was pared by 0 bases and J by 3 bases, with 6 bases of the junction left unmatched. The CDR3 has 16 amino acids. The DNA for the CDR3 is TGCGCCAGCAGCCAAGAGTTTGACAGGGGCGACTATGGCTACACCTTC. Its protein is CASSQEFDRGDYGYTF.

This clonotype was counted many times. V usage is TRBV29-1 and J usage is TRBJ1-1, with TRBD1 identical over 11 bases. The CDR3 extends over 16 amino acids. The ends lost 4 bases at V and 0 bases at J; junction bases unmatched: 7. Germline CDR1 SQVTM, CDR2 ANQGSEA. The CDR3 spells CSVADRGHPVNTEAFF. DNA of the CDR3: TGCAGCGTTGCGGACAGGGGGCACCCAGTGAACACTGAAGCTTTCTTT.

This CDR3 reads CASSIGGGSPRREQYF. The CDR3 DNA reads as TGTGCCAGTAGTATAGGTGGGGGCTCCCCGCGAAGGGAGCAGTACTTC. This rearrangement joins TRBV19 to TRBJ2-7, with a possible D match to TRBD1 (6 bases). The CDR3 runs to 16 residues. V lost 1 base and J lost 7, with 20 bases in between. Germline V gene sequence: CDR1 LNHDA, CDR2 SQIVND (reference sequence).

This clonotype was picked up many times. The V call is TRBV5-1, the J call TRBJ2-2; possible D gene TRBD2, 6 bases. The V end lost 3 bases, the J end lost 5 bases, and 23 bases lay between the germline ends. Germline values: CDR1 SGHRS, CDR2 YFSETQ. This CDR3 has 18 amino acids. CDR3 amino acids: CASSSEISGTVGTGELFF. CDR3 sequence (DNA): TGCGCCAGCAGCTCCGAGATCTCCGGGACTGTGGGAACCGGGGAGCTGTTTTTT.

This clonotype was recorded at least ten times. The genes are TRBV7-9 and TRBJ1-1; D not certain. The CDR3 has 14 amino acids. The V end lost 2 bases, the J end lost 0 bases, and 7 bases lay between the germline ends. Germline loops: CDR1 SEHNR, CDR2 FQNEAQ (reference sequence). In DNA, the CDR3 is TGTGCCAGCAGCTTATTCGACGTGAACACTGAAGCTTTCTTT. It encodes CASSLFDVNTEAFF.

Turning to this clonotype: A much larger clone is a single base away; this may be a read error. The rearrangement uses TRBV4-1 and TRBJ2-3; weak D call: TRBD1 (5 bases). The length of the CDR3 is 15 residues. The germline V gene encodes CDR1 MGHRA and CDR2 YSYEKL. CDR3 residues: CVSSPEPSGTDTQYF. The CDR3 DNA is TGCGTCAGCAGCCCAGAACCCTCAGGGACAGATACGCAGTATTTT.

This clonotype has at least ten counts. V gene TRBV4-2 combines with J gene TRBJ1-1, with 10 bases matching TRBD1. The germline V gene has CDR1 LGHNA and CDR2 YNFKEQ. Unmatched junction bases numbered 7, after V lost 3 bases and J lost 0 bases. The CDR3 sequence is 17 residues long. DNA for the CDR3: TGTGCCAGCAGCCAGGGACAGGGGCTTGGCATGAACACTGAAGCTTTCTTT. Translation gives CASSQGQGLGMNTEAFF.

This clonotype was counted between two and nine times. V is TRBV19 and J is TRBJ2-7; D is perhaps TRBD1 (5 bases). There are 14 residues in the CDR3. Trimming shortened V by 5 bases and J by 5 bases, and 16 bases separated the two germline ends. CDR1 is LNHDA, CDR2 SQIVND, per germline (reference sequence). This CDR3 is CASSPRRGPDEQYF. CDR3 sequence (DNA): TGTGCCAGTAGTCCTCGTAGGGGCCCAGACGAGCAGTACTTC.